The T cell receptor (beta chain) under discussion was sequenced for a study of cytomegalovirus exposure and HLA in healthy donors. Study details: When 398 donors were genotyped, roughly 82% of them were found to fall in the Caucasian-associated ancestry cluster.

Details on this clone: Its target is unknown.

Study-level results: Analyses of presence and absence presupposed an approximately uniform sequencing depth across donors. The study labeled 150 or so TCR beta chains cytomegalovirus-associated. Analysis was carried out at a later point, and it linked a missense DCLRE1C variant to TCR beta V- and J-gene trimming.

The study ran its PCR with 60 Vbeta and 13 Jbeta primers. Here immunoSEQ multiplex PCR was the method, and the copy in TCRdb shows in-frame clones only, minus some. In all, the sample yields approximately 110,000 clones. The V and J ends lost 2 bases and 12 bases respectively, with 13 bases between them. Germline V gives CDR1 SGHTA, CDR2 FQGNSA. The CDR3 consists of 12 residues. The clonotype comes from a middle-aged man in good health and CMV-seronegative. The rearrangement uses TRBV7-2 and TRBJ1-2; TRBD1 is a possible D gene (6 bases). The sequenced material came from PBMCs. In DNA form, the CDR3 reads TGTGCCAGCAGCTTAAACAGGGTGGACGACACCTTC. It translates to CASSLNRVDDTF.